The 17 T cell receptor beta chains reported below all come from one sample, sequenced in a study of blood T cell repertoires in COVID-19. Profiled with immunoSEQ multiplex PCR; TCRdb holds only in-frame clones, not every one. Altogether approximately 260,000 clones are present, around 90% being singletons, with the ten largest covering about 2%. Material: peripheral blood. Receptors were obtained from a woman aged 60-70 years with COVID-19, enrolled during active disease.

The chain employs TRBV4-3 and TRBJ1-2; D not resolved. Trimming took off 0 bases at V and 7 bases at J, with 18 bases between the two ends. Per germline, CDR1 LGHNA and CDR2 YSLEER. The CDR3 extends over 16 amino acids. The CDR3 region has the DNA TGCGCCAGCAGCCAAGAACTCAGAATCCGAGGTGGTGGCTACACCTTC. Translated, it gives CASSQELRIRGGGYTF.

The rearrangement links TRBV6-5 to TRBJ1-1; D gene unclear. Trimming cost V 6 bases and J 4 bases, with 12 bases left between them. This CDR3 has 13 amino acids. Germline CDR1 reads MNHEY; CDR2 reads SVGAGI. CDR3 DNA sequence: TGTGCCAGCAGCGCGGGGAAGGGCACTGAAGCTTTCTTT. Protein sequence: CASSAGKGTEAFF.

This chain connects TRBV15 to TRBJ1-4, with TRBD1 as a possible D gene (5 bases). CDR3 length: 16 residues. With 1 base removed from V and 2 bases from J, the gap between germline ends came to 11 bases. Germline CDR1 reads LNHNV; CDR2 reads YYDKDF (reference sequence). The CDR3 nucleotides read TGTGCCACCAGCAGAGGCGACGGGGGGACTAATGAAAAACTGTTTTTT. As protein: CATSRGDGGTNEKLFF.

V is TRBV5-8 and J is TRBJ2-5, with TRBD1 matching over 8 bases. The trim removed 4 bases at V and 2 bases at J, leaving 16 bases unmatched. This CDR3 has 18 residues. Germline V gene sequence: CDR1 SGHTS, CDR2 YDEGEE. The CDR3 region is CASSGGIRGRAGQETQYF. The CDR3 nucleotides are TGTGCCAGCAGCGGCGGAATCAGGGGGCGCGCGGGGCAAGAGACCCAGTACTTC.

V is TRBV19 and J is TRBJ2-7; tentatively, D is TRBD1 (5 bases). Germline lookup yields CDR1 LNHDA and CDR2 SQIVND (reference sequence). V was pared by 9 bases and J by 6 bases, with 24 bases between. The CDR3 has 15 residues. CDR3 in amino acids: CASRIRCLRRGEQYF. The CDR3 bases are TGTGCCAGCCGTATCCGTTGCCTCCGAAGGGGCGAGCAGTACTTC.

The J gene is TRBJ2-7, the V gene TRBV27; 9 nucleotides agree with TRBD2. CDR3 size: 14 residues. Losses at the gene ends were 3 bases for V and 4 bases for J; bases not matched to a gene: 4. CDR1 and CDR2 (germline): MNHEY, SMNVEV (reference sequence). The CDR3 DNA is TGTGCCAGCAGTTTGGGAGCGGGGGGTTACGAGCAGTACTTC. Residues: CASSLGAGGYEQYF.

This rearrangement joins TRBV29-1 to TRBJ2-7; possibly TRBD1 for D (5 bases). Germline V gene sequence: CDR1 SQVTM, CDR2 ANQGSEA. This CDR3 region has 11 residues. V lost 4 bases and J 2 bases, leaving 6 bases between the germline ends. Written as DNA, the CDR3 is TGCAGCGTTGCAGGGACCTACGAGCAGTACTTC. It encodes CSVAGTYEQYF.

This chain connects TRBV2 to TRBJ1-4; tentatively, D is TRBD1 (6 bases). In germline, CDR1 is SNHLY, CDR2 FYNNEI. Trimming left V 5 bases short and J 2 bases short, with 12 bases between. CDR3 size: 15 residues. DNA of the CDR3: TGTGCCAGCAGTCCTAACAGGGCTACTAATGAAAAACTGTTTTTT. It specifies CASSPNRATNEKLFF.

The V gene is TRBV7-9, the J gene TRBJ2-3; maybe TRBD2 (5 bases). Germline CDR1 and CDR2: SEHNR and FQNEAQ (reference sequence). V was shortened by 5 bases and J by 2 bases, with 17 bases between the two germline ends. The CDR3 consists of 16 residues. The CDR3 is CASSSSEAGVTDTQYF. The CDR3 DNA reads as TGTGCCAGCAGCAGTTCCGAGGCGGGCGTCACAGATACGCAGTATTTT. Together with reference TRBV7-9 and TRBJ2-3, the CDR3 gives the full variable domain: DTGVSQNPRHKITKRGQNVTFRCDPISEHNRLYWYRQTLGQGPEFLTYFQNEAQLEKSRLLSDRFSAERPKGSFSTLEIQRTEQGDSAMYLCASSSSEAGVTDTQYFGPGTRLTVL.

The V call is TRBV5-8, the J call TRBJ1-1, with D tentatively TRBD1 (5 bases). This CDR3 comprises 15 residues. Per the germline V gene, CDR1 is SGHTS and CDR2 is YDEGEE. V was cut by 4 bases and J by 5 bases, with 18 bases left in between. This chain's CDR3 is CASSIAQGGKTEAFF. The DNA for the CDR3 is TGTGCCAGCAGCATCGCCCAGGGAGGGAAAACTGAAGCTTTCTTT.

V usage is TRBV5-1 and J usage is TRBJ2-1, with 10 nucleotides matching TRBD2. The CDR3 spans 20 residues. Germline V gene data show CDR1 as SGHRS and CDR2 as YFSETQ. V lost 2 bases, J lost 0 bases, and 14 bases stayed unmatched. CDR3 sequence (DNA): TGCGCCAGCAGCTTCGGCTTTAGCGGGGGGCCGGGAAGCTCCTACAATGAGCAGTTCTTC. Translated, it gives CASSFGFSGGPGSSYNEQFF. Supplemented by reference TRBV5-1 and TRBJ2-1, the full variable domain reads KAGVTQTPRYLIKTRGQQVTLSCSPISGHRSVSWYQQTPGQGLQFLFEYFSETQRNKGNFPGRFSGRQFSNSRSEMNVSTLELGDSALYLCASSFGFSGGPGSSYNEQFFGPGTRLTVL.

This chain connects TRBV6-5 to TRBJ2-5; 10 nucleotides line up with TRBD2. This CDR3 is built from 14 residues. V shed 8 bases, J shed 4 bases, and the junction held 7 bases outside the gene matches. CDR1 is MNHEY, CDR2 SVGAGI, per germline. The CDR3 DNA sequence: TGTGCCAGCCAAAGCGGGGGGGCGGGAGAGACCCAGTACTTC. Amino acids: CASQSGGAGETQYF.

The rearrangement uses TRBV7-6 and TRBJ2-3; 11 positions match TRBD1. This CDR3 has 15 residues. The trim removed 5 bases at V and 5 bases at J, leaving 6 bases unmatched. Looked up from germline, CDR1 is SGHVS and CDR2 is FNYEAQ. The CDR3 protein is CASSIGQGAIDTQYF. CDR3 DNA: TGTGCCAGCAGCATAGGACAGGGGGCCATAGATACGCAGTATTTT.

CDR3 in amino acids: CASSEEWASGGEGYTF. The DNA for the CDR3 is TGTGCCAGCAGTGAAGAATGGGCGTCGGGGGGTGAGGGCTACACCTTC. The V and J genes are TRBV6-1 and TRBJ1-2; D possibly corresponds to TRBD1 (5 bases). The germline CDR1 and CDR2 sequences are MNHNS and SASEGT. The CDR3 sequence is 16 residues long. V was trimmed by 1 base and J by 8 bases, leaving 20 bases between them.

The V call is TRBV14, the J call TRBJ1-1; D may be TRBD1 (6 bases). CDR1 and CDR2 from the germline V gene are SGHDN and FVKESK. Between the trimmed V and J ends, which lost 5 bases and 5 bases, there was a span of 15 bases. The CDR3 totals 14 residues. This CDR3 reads CASSLRGGDTEAFF. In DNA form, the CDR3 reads TGTGCCAGCAGCTTACGGGGGGGCGATACTGAAGCTTTCTTT. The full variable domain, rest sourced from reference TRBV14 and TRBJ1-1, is EAGVTQFPSHSVIEKGQTVTLRCDPISGHDNLYWYRRVMGKEIKFLLHFVKESKQDESGMPNNRFLAERTGGTYSTLKVQPAELEDSGVYFCASSLRGGDTEAFFGQGTRLTVV.

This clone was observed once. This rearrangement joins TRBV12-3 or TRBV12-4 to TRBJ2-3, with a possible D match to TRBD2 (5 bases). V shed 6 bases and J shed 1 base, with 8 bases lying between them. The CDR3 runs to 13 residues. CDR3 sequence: CASRPGGTDTQYF. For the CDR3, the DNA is TGTGCCAGCAGACCCGGGGGCACAGATACGCAGTATTTT.

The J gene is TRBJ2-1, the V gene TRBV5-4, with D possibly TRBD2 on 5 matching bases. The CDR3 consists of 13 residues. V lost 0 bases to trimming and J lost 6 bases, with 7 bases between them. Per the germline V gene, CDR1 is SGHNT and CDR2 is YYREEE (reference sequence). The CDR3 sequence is CASSLVGVNEQFF. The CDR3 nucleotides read TGTGCCAGCAGCTTGGTCGGGGTCAATGAGCAGTTCTTC.